Listed below are T cell receptor beta chains from one sample, sequenced in a study of tumor-infiltrating lymphocytes in primary liver carcinoma. TCRdb ran MiXCR on the multiplex PCR reads and lists one entry per CDR3 protein. The sample lists hundreds of thousands of distinct CDR3 sequences, about 60% occurring once. Source material: peripheral blood. The receptor set was obtained from a man aged 35-49 years with primary liver carcinoma and hepatitis B virus infection. CDR3s include the opening cysteine and the closing phenylalanine or tryptophan. The D gene is left open where the match is weak. The size field is filled for only some rows; it gives once, few, many or a size class.

TRBV20-1,-,-,TRBJ2-3,CSARIPGSTDTQYF,TGCAGTGCTAGAATTCCCGGTAGCACAGATACGCAGTATTTT
TRBV7-2,-,-,TRBJ2-3,CASSLGVGTQYF,TGTGCCAGCAGCTTAGGTGTTGGGACGCAGTATTTT
TRBV5-4,-,-,TRBJ2-7,CASSLDGGLYEQYF,TGTGCCAGCAGCTTGGACGGCGGACTCTACGAGCAGTACTTC
TRBV12-3/TRBV12-4,-,TRBD1,TRBJ2-3,CANSLALRGTDTQYF,TGTGCCAACAGTTTAGCGCTCAGGGGGACAGATACGCAGTATTTT
TRBV5-1,-,-,TRBJ1-1,CAGSQSSESTEAFF,TGCGCCGGCAGCCAATCGTCCGAGAGCACTGAAGCTTTCTTT
TRBV11-3,-,-,TRBJ2-1,CASSSTEGSEQSF,TGTGCCAGTAGCTCAACAGAAGGGAGTGAGCAGTCCTTC
TRBV5-1,-,-,TRBJ2-2,CSSSLGYDRNTGELFF,TGCTCCAGCAGCTTGGGATACGACAGGAACACCGGGGAGCTGTTTTTT
TRBV5-6,-,-,TRBJ2-1,CASSWGATYNEQFF,TGTGCCAGCAGCTGGGGGGCTACTTACAATGAGCAGTTCTTC
TRBV5-1,-,-,TRBJ1-5,CASSKDNNQPQHF,TGCGCCAGCAGCAAGGACAACAATCAGCCCCAGCATTTT
TRBV5-4,-,TRBD2,TRBJ2-7,CTSGSGTSVYEQYF,TGTACCAGCGGGTCTGGGACTAGCGTATACGAACAGTACTTC
TRBV4-1,many,-,TRBJ1-2,CASSYITGPSQGGYTF,TGCGCCAGCAGCTATATTACCGGGCCGTCGCAGGGTGGCTACACCTTC
TRBV10-3,-,TRBD1,TRBJ2-2,CTISEQQGNTGELFF,TGTACCATCAGTGAGCAACAGGGGAACACCGGGGAGTTGTTTTTT
TRBV18,-,-,TRBJ1-4,CASSPPGSTRRDFEKLFF,TGTGCCAGCTCACCACCGGGAAGCACCCGCAGGGACTTTGAAAAACTGTTTTTT
TRBV13,-,TRBD2,TRBJ2-3,CASSPGASGSTDAQYF,TGTGCCAGCAGCCCCGGGGCTAGCGGGAGCACAGATGCGCAGTATTTT
TRBV19,-,-,TRBJ2-1,CASSMGHGANDEQFF,TGTGCCAGTAGTATGGGACACGGAGCCAACGATGAGCAGTTCTTC
TRBV30,-,-,TRBJ1-6,CAWSVSRQSRPPLHF,TGTGCCTGGAGTGTAAGCCGGCAGAGTAGACCACCCCTCCACTTT
TRBV12-3/TRBV12-4,-,-,TRBJ1-6,CASSFLGNNSPFHF,TGTGCCAGCAGTTTCCTGGGGAATAATTCACCCTTCCACTTT
TRBV13,-,-,TRBJ2-3,CASSPRRRTVTQYF,TGTGCCAGCAGCCCCCGCCGCCGGACAGTTACGCAGTATTTT
TRBV29-1,-,-,TRBJ2-7,CSALRISGSYELYF,TGCAGCGCCCTCAGGATTAGCGGCTCCTACGAGCTGTACTTC
TRBV12-3/TRBV12-4,-,-,TRBJ1-3,CTSTGDSGNTIYF,TGTACCAGCACTGGGGACTCTGGAAACACCATATATTTT
TRBV30,-,-,TRBJ1-2,CAWSVGEGYGYTF,TGTGCCTGGAGTGTAGGAGAGGGGTATGGCTACACCTTC
TRBV12-3/TRBV12-4,-,-,TRBJ2-6,CVSSLGGNSGANVLTF,TGTGTCAGCAGTTTAGGGGGAAACTCTGGGGCCAACGTCCTGACTTTC
TRBV7-9,-,-,TRBJ1-6,CASSVDNRNSPLHF,TGTGCCAGCAGCGTGGACAATAGGAATTCACCCCTCCACTTT
TRBV5-4,-,-,TRBJ2-7,CATRNEGTNEQYF,TGTGCCACCAGGAACGAGGGGACCAACGAGCAGTACTTC
TRBV28,-,TRBD1,TRBJ1-5,CASSSFAGQGRQPQHF,TGTGCCAGCAGTTCCTTTGCGGGACAGGGGCGTCAGCCCCAGCATTTT
TRBV28,few,-,TRBJ1-6,CASNAFNNSPLHF,TGTGCCAGCAACGCCTTCAATAATTCACCCCTCCACTTT
TRBV28,few,-,TRBJ2-7,CASRHPGPYEQYF,TGTGCCAGCAGGCACCCGGGCCCCTACGAGCAGTACTTC
TRBV14,-,-,TRBJ2-7,CVSSPNRGAEQYF,TGTGTCAGCAGCCCAAATAGAGGGGCCGAGCAGTACTTC
TRBV11-1,-,-,TRBJ1-5,CAISFSRNQPQLF,TGTGCCATCAGCTTTTCGCGCAATCAGCCCCAGCTTTTT
TRBV11-1,-,-,TRBJ1-3,CASSLWWTGNVIYF,TGTGCCAGCAGCTTATGGTGGACTGGAAACGTCATATATTTT
TRBV6-5,once,-,TRBJ2-2,CASNYGVAGELFF,TGTGCCAGCAATTACGGGGTGGCCGGGGAACTGTTTTTT
TRBV29-1,-,-,TRBJ1-5,CSVEGLLGGGGNQPRHF,TGCAGCGTTGAAGGATTGTTGGGGGGCGGTGGTAATCAGCCCCGGCATTTT
TRBV28,-,TRBD1,TRBJ1-5,CASSLTGGPNQPQHF,TGTGCCAGCAGTTTGACAGGGGGCCCAAATCAGCCCCAGCATTTT
TRBV14,many,TRBD2,TRBJ2-7,CASSQETSGSMYF,TGTGCCAGCAGCCAAGAGACTAGCGGGAGTATGTACTTC
TRBV29-1,many,-,TRBJ1-4,CSAGRSNEKLFF,TGCAGCGCGGGGCGGAGTAATGAAAAACTGTTTTTT
TRBV20-1,-,-,TRBJ2-6,CSASPGTGANVLTF,TGCAGTGCTAGTCCGGGGACTGGGGCCAACGTCCTGACTTTC
TRBV5-1,-,-,TRBJ2-6,CASSVSPGANVLTF,TGCGCCAGCAGCGTGTCGCCGGGGGCCAACGTCCTGACTTTC
TRBV24-1,-,TRBD2,TRBJ2-1,CATRGDSGRPNNEQFF,TGTGCCACCCGTGGGGATAGCGGGAGGCCCAACAATGAGCAGTTCTTC
TRBV4-2,many,-,TRBJ1-1,CASSQDRGPEAFF,TGTGCCAGCAGCCAAGATCGGGGGCCTGAAGCTTTCTTT
TRBV29-1,once,-,TRBJ1-1,CSRDQGRNTEAFF,TGCAGCAGGGACCAGGGTAGGAACACTGAAGCTTTCTTT
TRBV4-1,many,-,TRBJ2-1,CASSEGVPSYNEQFF,TGCGCCAGCAGCGAAGGGGTCCCCTCCTACAATGAGCAGTTCTTC
TRBV2,-,-,TRBJ1-2,CASSEGNRNYGYTF,TGTGCCAGCAGTGAAGGGAACAGGAACTATGGCTACACCTTC
TRBV11-2,-,-,TRBJ2-1,CASNHGGGRTHNEQFF,TGTGCCAGCAACCATGGGGGCGGCCGTACTCACAATGAGCAGTTCTTC
TRBV2,-,-,TRBJ1-5,CASREGAGNQPQHF,TGTGCCAGCAGGGAAGGGGCGGGCAATCAGCCCCAGCATTTT
TRBV11-2,-,-,TRBJ2-7,CASSLSELASQYF,TGTGCTAGCAGCTTAAGTGAGCTAGCGTCGCAGTACTTC
TRBV12-3/TRBV12-4,many,-,TRBJ2-7,CASSLDAGTAYEQYF,TGTGCCAGCAGTTTAGATGCCGGCACAGCCTACGAGCAGTACTTC
TRBV7-9,-,TRBD2,TRBJ2-7,CASSSGLAGYEQYF,TGTGCCAGCAGCTCGGGACTAGCGGGCTACGAGCAGTACTTC
TRBV30,-,TRBD1,TRBJ2-5,CAWSGQGPETRYF,TGTGCTTGGAGTGGACAGGGTCCAGAGACCCGGTACTTC